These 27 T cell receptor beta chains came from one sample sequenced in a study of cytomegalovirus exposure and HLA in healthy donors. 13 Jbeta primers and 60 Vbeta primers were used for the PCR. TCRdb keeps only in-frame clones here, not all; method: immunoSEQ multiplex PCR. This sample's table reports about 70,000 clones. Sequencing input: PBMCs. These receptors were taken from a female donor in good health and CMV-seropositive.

In DNA form, the CDR3 reads TGTGCCAGCAGTGAAGGTTGGGGCTCTAATTCACCCCTCCACTTT. Translating gives CASSEGWGSNSPLHF. This rearrangement joins TRBV6-1 to TRBJ1-6, with D perhaps matching TRBD1 (5 bases). Germline lookup yields CDR1 MNHNS and CDR2 SASEGT. CDR3 length: 15 residues. The V end lost 1 base, the J end lost 6 bases, and 10 bases lay between the germline ends.

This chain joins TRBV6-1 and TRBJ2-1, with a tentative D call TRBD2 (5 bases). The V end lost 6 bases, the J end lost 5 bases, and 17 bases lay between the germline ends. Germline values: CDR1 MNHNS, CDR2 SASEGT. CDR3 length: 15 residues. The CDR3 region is CASRDPGKGDNEQFF. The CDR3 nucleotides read TGTGCCAGCAGGGACCCCGGGAAGGGAGACAATGAGCAGTTCTTC.

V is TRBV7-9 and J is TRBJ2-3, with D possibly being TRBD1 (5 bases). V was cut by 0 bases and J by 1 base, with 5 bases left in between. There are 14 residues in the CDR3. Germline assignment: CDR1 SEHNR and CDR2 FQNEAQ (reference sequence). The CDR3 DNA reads TGTGCCAGCAGCTTAGCAGGGGGCACAGATACGCAGTATTTT. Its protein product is CASSLAGGTDTQYF.

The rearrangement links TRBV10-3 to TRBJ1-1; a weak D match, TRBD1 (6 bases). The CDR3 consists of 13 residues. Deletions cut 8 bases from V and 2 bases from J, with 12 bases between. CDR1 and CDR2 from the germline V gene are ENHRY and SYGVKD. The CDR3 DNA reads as TGTGCCATCGCACGGACAGATAACACTGAAGCTTTCTTT. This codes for CAIARTDNTEAFF.

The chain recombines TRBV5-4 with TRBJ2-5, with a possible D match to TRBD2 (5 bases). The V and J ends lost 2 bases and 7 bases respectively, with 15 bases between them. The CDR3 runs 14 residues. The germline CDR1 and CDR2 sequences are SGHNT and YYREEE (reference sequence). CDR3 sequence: CASSLELGEGTQYF. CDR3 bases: TGTGCCAGCAGCTTAGAACTGGGAGAGGGGACCCAGTACTTC.

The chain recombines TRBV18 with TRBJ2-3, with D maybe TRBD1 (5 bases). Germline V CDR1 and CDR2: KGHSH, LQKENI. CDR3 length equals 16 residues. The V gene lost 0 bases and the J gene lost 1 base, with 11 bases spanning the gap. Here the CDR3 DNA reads TGTGCCAGCTCACCACCGGGGCTCCCCCGCACAGATACGCAGTATTTT. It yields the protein CASSPPGLPRTDTQYF.

The CDR3 reads CSGGQQEETQYF. The CDR3 DNA follows: TGCAGCGGTGGACAGCAGGAAGAGACCCAGTACTTC. The rearrangement joins TRBV29-1 to TRBJ2-5; maybe TRBD1 (6 bases). The CDR3 sequence is 12 residues long. CDR1 is SQVTM, CDR2 ANQGSEA, per germline. V was shortened by 7 bases and J by 3 bases, with 12 bases between the two germline ends.

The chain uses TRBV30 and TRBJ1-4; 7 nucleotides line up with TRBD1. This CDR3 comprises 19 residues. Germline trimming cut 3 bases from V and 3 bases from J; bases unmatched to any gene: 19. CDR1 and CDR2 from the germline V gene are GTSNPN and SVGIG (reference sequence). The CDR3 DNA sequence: TGTGCCTGGAGGCCCCAGAGATATCACACAGGGGTCCCTAATGAAAAACTGTTTTTT. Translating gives CAWRPQRYHTGVPNEKLFF.

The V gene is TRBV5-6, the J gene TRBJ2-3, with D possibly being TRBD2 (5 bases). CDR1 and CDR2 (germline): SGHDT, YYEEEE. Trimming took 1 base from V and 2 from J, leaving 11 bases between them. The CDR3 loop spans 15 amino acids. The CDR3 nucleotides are TGTGCCAGCAGCTTGTTGGGGAGAGACACAGATACGCAGTATTTT. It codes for CASSLLGRDTDTQYF.

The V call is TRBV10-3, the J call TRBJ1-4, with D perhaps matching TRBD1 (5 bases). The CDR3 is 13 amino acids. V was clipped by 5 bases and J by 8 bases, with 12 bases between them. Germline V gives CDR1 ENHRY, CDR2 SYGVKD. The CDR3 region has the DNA TGTGCCATCAGTAGAGACAGCCCCGAAAAACTGTTTTTT. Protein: CAISRDSPEKLFF.

The CDR3 coding sequence is TGTGCCAGCAGCGAGCAGGGATTCGGGTCCTACGAGCAGTACTTC. Translating it yields CASSEQGFGSYEQYF. The gene calls are TRBV7-8 and TRBJ2-7, with TRBD1 as a possible D gene (5 bases). The germline V gene has CDR1 SGHVS and CDR2 FQNEAQ. Trimming took off 5 bases at V and 1 base at J, with 15 bases between the two ends. The CDR3 is 15 amino acids.

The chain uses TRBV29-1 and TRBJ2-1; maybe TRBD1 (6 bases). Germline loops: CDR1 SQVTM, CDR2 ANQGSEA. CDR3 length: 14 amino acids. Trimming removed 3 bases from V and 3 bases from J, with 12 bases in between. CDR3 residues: CSVDAVQGYNEQFF. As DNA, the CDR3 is TGCAGCGTTGATGCCGTACAGGGCTACAATGAGCAGTTCTTC.

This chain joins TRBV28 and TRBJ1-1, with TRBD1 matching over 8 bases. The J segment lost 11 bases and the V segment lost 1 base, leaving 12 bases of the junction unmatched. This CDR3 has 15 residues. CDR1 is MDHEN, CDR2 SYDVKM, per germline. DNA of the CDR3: TGTGCCAGCAGTTTATCAGGACAGGGATCGGCCGCGGCTTTCTTT. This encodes CASSLSGQGSAAAFF.

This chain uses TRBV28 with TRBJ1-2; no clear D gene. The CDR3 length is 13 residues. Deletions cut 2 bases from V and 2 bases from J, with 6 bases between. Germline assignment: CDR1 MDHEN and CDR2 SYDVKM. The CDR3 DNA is TGTGCCAGCAGTTTAGCACACAACTATGGCTACACCTTC. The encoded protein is CASSLAHNYGYTF.

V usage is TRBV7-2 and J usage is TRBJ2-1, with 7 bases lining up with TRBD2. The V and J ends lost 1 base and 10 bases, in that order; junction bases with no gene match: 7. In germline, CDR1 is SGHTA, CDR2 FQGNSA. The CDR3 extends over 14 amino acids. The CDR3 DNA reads TGTGCCAGCAGCTTAGGGCTAGCGGCCGGGGAGCAGTTCTTC. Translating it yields CASSLGLAAGEQFF.

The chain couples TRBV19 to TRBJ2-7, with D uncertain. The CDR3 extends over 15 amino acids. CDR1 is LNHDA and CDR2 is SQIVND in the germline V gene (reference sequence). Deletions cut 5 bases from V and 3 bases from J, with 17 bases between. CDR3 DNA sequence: TGTGCCAGTAGTTACCTCGGTGGAGAGGACTACGAGCAGTACTTC. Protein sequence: CASSYLGGEDYEQYF.

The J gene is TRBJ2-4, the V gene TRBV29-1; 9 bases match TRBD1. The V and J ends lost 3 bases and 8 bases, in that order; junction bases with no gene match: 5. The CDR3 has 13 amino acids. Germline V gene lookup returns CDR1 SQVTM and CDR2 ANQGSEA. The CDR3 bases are TGCAGCGTTGAGAGGGACAGGGACGACATTCAGTACTTC. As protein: CSVERDRDDIQYF.

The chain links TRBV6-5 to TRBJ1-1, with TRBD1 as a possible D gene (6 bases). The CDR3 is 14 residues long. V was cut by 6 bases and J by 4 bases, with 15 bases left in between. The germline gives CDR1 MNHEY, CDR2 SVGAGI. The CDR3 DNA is TGTGCCAGCAGCCTTCGGGGGGCGGTCACTGAAGCTTTCTTT. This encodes CASSLRGAVTEAFF.

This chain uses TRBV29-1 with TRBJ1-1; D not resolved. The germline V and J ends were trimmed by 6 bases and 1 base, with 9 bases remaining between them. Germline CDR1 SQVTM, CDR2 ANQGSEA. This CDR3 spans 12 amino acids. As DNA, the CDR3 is TGCAGCGTGTCCCCGAGGAACACTGAAGCTTTCTTT. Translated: CSVSPRNTEAFF.

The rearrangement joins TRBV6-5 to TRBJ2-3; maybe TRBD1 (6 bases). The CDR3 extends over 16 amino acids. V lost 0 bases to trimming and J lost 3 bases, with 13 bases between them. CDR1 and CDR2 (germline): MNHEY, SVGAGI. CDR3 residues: CASSYSMITGTDTQYF. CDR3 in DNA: TGTGCCAGCAGTTACTCGATGATAACAGGGACAGATACGCAGTATTTT.

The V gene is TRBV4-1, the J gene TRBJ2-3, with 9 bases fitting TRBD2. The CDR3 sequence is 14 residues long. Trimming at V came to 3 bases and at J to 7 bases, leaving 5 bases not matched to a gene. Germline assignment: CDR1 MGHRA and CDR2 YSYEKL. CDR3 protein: CASSQREGHYTQYF. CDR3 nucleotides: TGCGCCAGCAGCCAGCGGGAGGGCCACTATACGCAGTATTTT.

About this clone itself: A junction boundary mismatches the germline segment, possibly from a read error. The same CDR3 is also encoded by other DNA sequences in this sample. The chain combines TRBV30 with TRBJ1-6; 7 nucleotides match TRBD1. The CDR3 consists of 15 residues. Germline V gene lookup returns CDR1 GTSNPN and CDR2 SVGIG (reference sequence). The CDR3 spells CAWSTGALGNSPLHF. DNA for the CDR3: TGTGCCTGGTCAACAGGGGCCCTGGGTAATTCACCCCTACACTTT.

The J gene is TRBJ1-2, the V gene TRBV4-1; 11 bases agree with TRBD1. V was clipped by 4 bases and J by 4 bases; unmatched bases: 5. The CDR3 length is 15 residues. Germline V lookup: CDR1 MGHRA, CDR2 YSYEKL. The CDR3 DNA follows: TGCGCCAGCAGCCTCGGGACAGGGGGGAGCTATGGCTACACCTTC. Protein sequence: CASSLGTGGSYGYTF.

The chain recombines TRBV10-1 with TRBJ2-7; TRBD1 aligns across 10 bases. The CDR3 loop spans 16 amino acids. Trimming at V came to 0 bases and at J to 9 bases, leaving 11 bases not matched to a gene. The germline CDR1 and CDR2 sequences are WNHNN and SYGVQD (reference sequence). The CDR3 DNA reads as TGCGCCAGCAGTGAGTCGTGGGGACAGGGGTTTTCGGGGCAGTACTTC. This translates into CASSESWGQGFSGQYF.

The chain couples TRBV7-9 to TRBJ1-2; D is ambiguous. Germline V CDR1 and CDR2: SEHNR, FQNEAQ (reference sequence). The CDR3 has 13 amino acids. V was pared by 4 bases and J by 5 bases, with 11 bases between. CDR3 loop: CASSSSERYGYTF. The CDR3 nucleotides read TGTGCCAGCAGCTCCAGTGAGAGGTATGGCTACACCTTC.

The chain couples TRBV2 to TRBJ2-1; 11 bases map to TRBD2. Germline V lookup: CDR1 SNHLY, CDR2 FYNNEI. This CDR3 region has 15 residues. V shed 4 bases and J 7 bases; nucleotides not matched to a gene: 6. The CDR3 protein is CASSGASGGQNEQFF. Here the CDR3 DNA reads TGTGCCAGCAGTGGGGCTAGCGGGGGGCAAAATGAGCAGTTCTTC.

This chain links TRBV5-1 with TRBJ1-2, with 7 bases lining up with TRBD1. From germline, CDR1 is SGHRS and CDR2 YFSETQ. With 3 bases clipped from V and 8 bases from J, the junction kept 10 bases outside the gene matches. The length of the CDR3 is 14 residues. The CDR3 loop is CASSSGTEVVGYTF. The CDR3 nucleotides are TGCGCCAGCAGCTCCGGGACAGAGGTCGTAGGCTACACCTTC. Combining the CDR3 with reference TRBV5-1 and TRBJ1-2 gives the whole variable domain KAGVTQTPRYLIKTRGQQVTLSCSPISGHRSVSWYQQTPGQGLQFLFEYFSETQRNKGNFPGRFSGRQFSNSRSEMNVSTLELGDSALYLCASSSGTEVVGYTFGSGTRLTVV.